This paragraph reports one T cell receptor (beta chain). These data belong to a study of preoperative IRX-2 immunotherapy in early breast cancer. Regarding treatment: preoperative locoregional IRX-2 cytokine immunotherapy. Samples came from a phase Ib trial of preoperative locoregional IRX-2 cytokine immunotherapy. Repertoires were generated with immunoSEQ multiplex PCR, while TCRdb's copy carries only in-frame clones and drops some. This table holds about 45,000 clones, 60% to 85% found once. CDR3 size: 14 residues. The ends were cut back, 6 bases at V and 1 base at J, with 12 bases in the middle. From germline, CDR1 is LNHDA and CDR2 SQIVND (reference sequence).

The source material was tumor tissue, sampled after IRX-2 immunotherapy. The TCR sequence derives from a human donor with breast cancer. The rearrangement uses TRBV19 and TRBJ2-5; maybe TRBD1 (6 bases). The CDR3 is CASRDGQSQETQYF. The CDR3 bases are TGTGCCAGTAGAGACGGACAGAGCCAAGAGACCCAGTACTTC. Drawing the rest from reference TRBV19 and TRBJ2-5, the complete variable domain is DGGITQSPKYLFRKEGQNVTLSCEQNLNHDAMYWYRQDPGQGLRLIYYSQIVNDFQKGDIAEGYSVSREKKESFPLTVTSAQKNPTAFYLCASRDGQSQETQYFGPGTRLLVL.